The 11 T cell receptor beta chains below all came from one sample that was sequenced in a study of blood T cell repertoires in COVID-19. Produced via immunoSEQ multiplex PCR; TCRdb's table is partial and in-frame only. Here the sample spans 350,000 to 450,000 clones, 90% to 95% being singletons. Sequenced input: PBMCs or T cells enriched from blood (not recorded which). All receptors derive from a woman in her 40s who had been exposed to COVID-19.

V gene TRBV18 combines with J gene TRBJ1-1; TRBD1 might be the D (5 bases). Per the germline V gene, CDR1 is KGHSH and CDR2 is LQKENI. V was shortened by 5 bases and J by 2 bases, with 18 bases between the two germline ends. CDR3 length: 16 amino acids. This CDR3 is CASSSKLTAENTEAFF. For the CDR3, the DNA is TGTGCCAGCTCATCAAAATTGACAGCTGAAAACACTGAAGCTTTCTTT.

The gene calls are TRBV5-1 and TRBJ2-2; possibly TRBD2 for D (5 bases). The V gene lost 1 base and the J gene lost 4 bases, with 14 bases spanning the gap. From germline, CDR1 is SGHRS and CDR2 YFSETQ. The CDR3 contains 16 residues. CDR3 amino acids: CASSLNGPSPTGELFF. The CDR3 bases are TGCGCCAGCAGCTTGAACGGCCCTAGCCCCACCGGGGAGCTGTTTTTT.

The CDR3 DNA sequence: TGTGCCAGCAGCGAAGGGGACAATCATCAGCCCCAGCATTTT. Its translation: CASSEGDNHQPQHF. This chain uses TRBV13 with TRBJ1-5; tentatively, D is TRBD1 (6 bases). This CDR3 spans 14 amino acids. V lost 5 bases and J lost 5, with 13 bases in between. CDR1 is PRHDT, CDR2 FYEKMQ, per germline (reference sequence).

The J gene is TRBJ2-3, the V gene TRBV3-1 (or the pseudogene TRBV3-2), with 12 bases lining up with TRBD2. Losses at the gene ends were 2 bases for V and 9 bases for J; bases not matched to a gene: 9. This CDR3 region has 16 residues. Germline V gives CDR1 LGHDT, CDR2 YNNKEL (reference sequence). CDR3 DNA: TGTGCCAGCAGCCAATCGACTAGCGGGAGTTTATTAACGCAGTATTTT. Residues: CASSQSTSGSLLTQYF.

In the case of this clone: Its ends do not fully match the called genes, so a read error is possible. The chain combines TRBV3-1 (or the pseudogene TRBV3-2) with TRBJ1-4; D may be TRBD1 (5 bases). Germline lookup yields CDR1 LGHDT and CDR2 YNNKEL (reference sequence). This CDR3 is 15 amino acids long. CDR3 nucleotides: TGTGCCAGCAGCGAAGAGTCGGGGGTAGGGGAAAAACTGTTTTTT. Amino acids: CASSEESGVGEKLFF.

This rearrangement joins TRBV11-2 to TRBJ1-6; the D is unclear. Germline CDR1 SGHAT, CDR2 FQNNGV. This CDR3 spans 15 amino acids. V was pared by 4 bases and J by 0 bases, with 7 bases between. CDR3 loop: CASSSVVSYNSPLHF. In nucleotides, the CDR3 is TGTGCCAGCAGCTCGGTAGTCTCCTATAATTCACCCCTCCACTTT.

This clone was found once. Written as DNA, the CDR3 is TGCAGTGCTAGTAGACTAGCGGAGGCCTTCGGGCATACGCAGTATTTT. Its protein is CSASRLAEAFGHTQYF. The rearrangement links TRBV20-1 to TRBJ2-3, with 9 bases aligning to TRBD2. The CDR3 extends over 16 amino acids. Trimming took 3 bases from V and 7 from J; bases not matched to a gene: 14. The germline V gene has CDR1 DFQATT and CDR2 SNEGSKA (reference sequence).

Details on this clone: The junction departs from germline at one end; a sequencing error may be responsible. The chain joins TRBV7-2 to TRBJ1-6; D not resolved. This CDR3 has 15 residues. CDR1 is SGHTA and CDR2 is FQGNSA in the germline V gene. This chain's CDR3 is CASRLGPGKDSPLHF. The CDR3 DNA sequence: TGTGCCAGCAGGTTAGGGCCGGGAAAGGATTCACCCCTCCACTTT.

V usage is TRBV7-2 and J usage is TRBJ2-2, with D unresolved. V was cut by 0 bases and J by 1 base, with 6 bases left in between. The CDR3 has 15 amino acids. Germline loops: CDR1 SGHTA, CDR2 FQGNSA. CDR3 DNA: TGTGCCAGCAGCTTAGCCCTAGGGAACACCGGGGAGCTGTTTTTT. Translation gives CASSLALGNTGELFF.

The V gene is TRBV4-1, the J gene TRBJ1-1; TRBD1 is a possible D gene (5 bases). V dropped 4 bases and J dropped 2 bases, with 20 bases sitting between them. CDR3 size: 17 residues. Germline CDR1 MGHRA, CDR2 YSYEKL. In DNA form, the CDR3 reads TGCGCCAGCAGCCGTATCGAGACCCGAAGGGGTAACACTGAAGCTTTCTTT. Translated, it gives CASSRIETRRGNTEAFF.

The rearrangement joins TRBV7-9 to TRBJ1-6; no clear D gene. The CDR3 loop spans 16 amino acids. CDR1 is SEHNR and CDR2 is FQNEAQ in the germline V gene (reference sequence). Trimming cost V 8 bases and J 7 bases, with 21 bases left between them. CDR3 loop: CASLGKAAARNSPLHF. The CDR3 coding sequence is TGTGCCAGCCTCGGCAAGGCAGCGGCGAGGAATTCACCCCTCCACTTT. Based on the CDR3 plus reference TRBV7-9 and TRBJ1-6, the full variable domain is DTGVSQNPRHKITKRGQNVTFRCDPISEHNRLYWYRQTLGQGPEFLTYFQNEAQLEKSRLLSDRFSAERPKGSFSTLEIQRTEQGDSAMYLCASLGKAAARNSPLHFGNGTRLTVT.